A single sample gave rise to the 29 T cell receptor beta chains below, sequenced in a study of cytomegalovirus exposure and HLA in healthy donors. Primers for the PCR totalled 60 Vbeta and 13 Jbeta. Repertoires were generated with immunoSEQ multiplex PCR, while TCRdb's copy carries only in-frame clones and drops some. The sample records around 200,000 clones, approximately 86% being singletons. Material for sequencing was PBMCs. The receptors come from a woman aged 30 to 39 in good health and CMV-seronegative.

This sequence joins TRBV6-4 and TRBJ2-6; no firm D call. CDR1 MRHNA and CDR2 SNTAGT come from the germline V gene. Trimming stripped 10 bases from V and 0 bases from J, with 10 bases between. The CDR3 extends over 14 amino acids. This CDR3 is CATSRSSGANVLTF. Here the CDR3 DNA reads TGTGCCACTTCGAGAAGCTCTGGGGCCAACGTCCTGACTTTC.

V gene TRBV5-1 combines with J gene TRBJ2-7; 7 positions agree with TRBD2. CDR3 size: 13 residues. Trimming at V came to 6 bases and at J to 6 bases, leaving 9 bases not matched to a gene. Germline V gives CDR1 SGHRS, CDR2 YFSETQ. The CDR3 here is CASTPPGGTEQYF. CDR3 nucleotide sequence: TGCGCCAGCACCCCCCCGGGGGGAACCGAGCAGTACTTC.

This chain joins TRBV9 and TRBJ2-1; possibly TRBD2 for D (5 bases). The CDR3 runs to 13 residues. CDR1 is SGDLS and CDR2 is YYNGEE in the germline V gene. V lost 3 bases and J 9 bases, leaving 13 bases between the germline ends. As DNA, the CDR3 is TGTGCCAGCAGCGCCGTACAGAGCGGTGAGCAGTTCTTC. It encodes CASSAVQSGEQFF.

The chain couples TRBV5-1 to TRBJ2-3; D perhaps matches TRBD1 (6 bases). The CDR3 is 16 amino acids. Deletions cut 0 bases from V and 2 bases from J, with 13 bases between. Germline CDR1 SGHRS, CDR2 YFSETQ. The CDR3 loop reads CASSLVLGASTDTQYF. The CDR3 nucleotides read TGCGCCAGCAGCTTGGTGTTGGGGGCATCCACAGATACGCAGTATTTT.

This chain joins TRBV2 and TRBJ2-1; D is unresolved. Trimming left V 7 bases short and J 6 bases short, with 10 bases between. The length of the CDR3 is 12 residues. Germline assignment: CDR1 SNHLY and CDR2 FYNNEI. This chain's CDR3 is CASTRRINEQFF. The CDR3 nucleotides read TGTGCCAGCACGAGGCGGATCAATGAGCAGTTCTTC.

V and J are TRBV7-6 and TRBJ1-2; TRBD1 matches at 9 bases. V trimming: 5 bases; J trimming: 4 bases; junction bases outside the gene matches: 8. Germline CDR1 and CDR2: SGHVS and FNYEAQ. This CDR3 contains 15 residues. The CDR3, as DNA: TGTGCCAGCAGCCCTCGGACAGGGGTTATCTATGGCTACACCTTC. Amino acids: CASSPRTGVIYGYTF.

The chain recombines TRBV19 with TRBJ2-1; D possibly corresponds to TRBD1 (8 bases). Germline V gene data show CDR1 as LNHDA and CDR2 as SQIVND (reference sequence). The CDR3 runs to 16 residues. Trimming shortened V by 7 bases and J by 10 bases, and 26 bases separated the two germline ends. CDR3 nucleotide sequence: TGTGCCAGTAACGGGGGGCGGGGGACAGGAGGTAGGGAGCAGTTCTTC. Residues: CASNGGRGTGGREQFF.

The CDR3 region has the DNA TGTGCCAGCTCCCCTAAAGGAGGGGACACTGAAGCTTTCTTT. Translation: CASSPKGGDTEAFF. The rearrangement links TRBV18 to TRBJ1-1; a weak D match, TRBD1 (5 bases). The ends were cut back, 6 bases at V and 3 bases at J, with 14 bases in the middle. The CDR3 is 14 amino acids. The V gene's germline CDR1 is KGHSH and CDR2 LQKENI.

J is TRBJ1-2 and V is TRBV6-5; 8 nucleotides line up with TRBD1. This CDR3 region has 15 residues. Germline V gene lookup returns CDR1 MNHEY and CDR2 SVGAGI. The ends lost 0 bases at V and 4 bases at J; junction bases unmatched: 4. In DNA, the CDR3 is TGTGCCAGCAGTTACTCAAACAGGGGGGCCTATGGCTACACCTTC. Its protein is CASSYSNRGAYGYTF.

This clone was seen a single time. V is TRBV19 and J is TRBJ2-5, with 12 bases matching TRBD2. The CDR3 spans 15 residues. CDR1 is LNHDA and CDR2 is SQIVND in the germline V gene (reference sequence). After removal of 6 bases from V and 7 bases from J, the junction contained 9 bases not matched to a gene. The CDR3 region is CASRRTSGTSGTQYF. DNA of the CDR3: TGTGCCAGTAGGCGGACTAGCGGGACTTCAGGGACCCAGTACTTC.

The CDR3 sequence: CATSTYEASPLHF. DNA of the CDR3: TGTGCCACCTCCACGTACGAGGCTTCACCCCTCCACTTT. This sequence joins TRBV15 and TRBJ1-6, with D unclear. The CDR3 contains 13 residues. Germline CDR1 is LNHNV and CDR2 is YYDKDF (reference sequence). The V end lost 8 bases, the J end lost 9 bases, and 14 bases lay between the germline ends. Complete variable domain (other parts from reference TRBV15 and TRBJ1-6): DAMVIQNPRYQVTQFGKPVTLSCSQTLNHNVMYWYQQKSSQAPKLLFHYYDKDFNNEADTPDNFQSRRPNTSFCFLDIRSPGLGDTAMYLCATSTYEASPLHFGNGTRLTVT.

The CDR3 loop is CASMWGGDYNEQFF. CDR3 nucleotide sequence: TGTGCTAGTATGTGGGGGGGTGACTACAATGAGCAGTTCTTC. The rearrangement links TRBV12-5 to TRBJ2-1; 7 positions agree with TRBD2. The trim removed 8 bases at V and 3 bases at J, leaving 7 bases unmatched. The V gene's germline CDR1 is LGHNT and CDR2 FRNRAP. The CDR3 loop spans 14 amino acids.

This chain uses TRBV27 with TRBJ2-2; 7 bases fit TRBD2. CDR3 length equals 14 residues. Per the germline V gene, CDR1 is MNHEY and CDR2 is SMNVEV (reference sequence). The V gene end was trimmed by 5 bases and the J gene end by 7 bases; junction bases not matched to a gene: 7. Here the CDR3 reads CASSQGRGVGELFF. The CDR3 nucleotides are TGTGCCAGCAGTCAAGGCCGGGGGGTCGGGGAGCTGTTTTTT.

V and J are TRBV4-1 and TRBJ2-1, with D possibly being TRBD2 (5 bases). Germline values: CDR1 MGHRA, CDR2 YSYEKL. V lost 3 bases and J 9 bases, leaving 12 bases between the germline ends. The CDR3 spans 13 residues. CDR3 in DNA: TGCGCCAGCAGCCAGATCCTCGCGGGTGAGCAGTTCTTC. It translates to CASSQILAGEQFF.

The chain uses TRBV9 and TRBJ2-2; 12 positions match TRBD2. Looked up from germline, CDR1 is SGDLS and CDR2 is YYNGEE. The CDR3 runs 18 residues. Trimming removed 4 bases from V and 4 bases from J; junction bases left unmatched: 11. CDR3 in amino acids: CASSPQGLAGGRTGELFF. The CDR3 bases are TGTGCCAGCAGCCCCCAAGGGCTAGCGGGGGGGCGCACCGGGGAGCTGTTTTTT.

Written as DNA, the CDR3 is TGTGCCACCTCAGGGGGGCTAAGCAAGACCCAGTACTTC. This codes for CATSGGLSKTQYF. The V gene is TRBV19, the J gene TRBJ2-5; D is possibly TRBD1 (7 bases). Germline CDR1 LNHDA, CDR2 SQIVND (reference sequence). Trimming removed 10 bases at V and 6 bases at J, with 18 bases between. The CDR3 length is 13 residues.

J is TRBJ2-3 and V is TRBV18; no clear D gene. CDR3 length: 14 residues. Trimming took off 10 bases at V and 0 bases at J, with 14 bases between the two ends. Germline V gene data show CDR1 as KGHSH and CDR2 as LQKENI. The CDR3 nucleotides read TGTGCCATCCCGACCGGCAGGAGCACAGATACGCAGTATTTT. Translation gives CAIPTGRSTDTQYF. The whole variable domain, remainder taken from reference TRBV18 and TRBJ2-3, is NAGVMQNPRHLVRRRGQEARLRCSPMKGHSHVYWYRQLPEEGLKFMVYLQKENIIDESGMPKERFSAEFPKEGPSILRIQQVVRGDSAAYFCAIPTGRSTDTQYFGPGTRLTVL.

The chain joins TRBV11-2 to TRBJ2-2; D possibly corresponds to TRBD1 (6 bases). CDR1 is SGHAT, CDR2 FQNNGV, per germline. This CDR3 contains 15 residues. With 3 bases removed from V and 6 bases from J, the gap between germline ends came to 14 bases. The CDR3 DNA sequence: TGTGCCAGCAGCTTGTTCAGGGGCTACGCCGGGGAGCTGTTTTTT. This translates into CASSLFRGYAGELFF.

The J gene is TRBJ2-1, the V gene TRBV15, with D tentatively TRBD2 (9 bases). In germline, CDR1 is LNHNV, CDR2 YYDKDF (reference sequence). V lost 8 bases and J 6 bases, leaving 20 bases between the germline ends. The length of the CDR3 is 15 residues. The CDR3 sequence: CATQGALAGSNEQFF. The CDR3 DNA sequence: TGTGCCACCCAGGGGGCCCTAGCGGGGAGCAATGAGCAGTTCTTC.

The chain is built from TRBV30 and TRBJ1-1, with D possibly being TRBD1 (6 bases). Trimming shortened V by 1 base and J by 5 bases, and 11 bases separated the two germline ends. Germline loops: CDR1 GTSNPN, CDR2 SVGIG (reference sequence). The CDR3 covers 13 residues. In DNA, the CDR3 is TGTGCCTGGAGTGAAGGGGGGGTTACTGAAGCTTTCTTT. Translating it yields CAWSEGGVTEAFF.

This chain connects TRBV28 to TRBJ1-5; D is undetermined. V gave up 6 bases and J gave up 2 bases, with 20 bases separating them. The CDR3 totals 17 residues. Germline-derived CDR1 and CDR2 are MDHEN and SYDVKM. The CDR3 coding sequence is TGTGCCAGCAGGGGAACGGACGATCGGGGTGGCAATCAGCCCCAGCATTTT. It translates to CASRGTDDRGGNQPQHF.

The chain employs TRBV19 and TRBJ2-7; 9 nucleotides match TRBD2. V trimming: 3 bases; J trimming: 4 bases; junction bases outside the gene matches: 7. The CDR3 is made up of 15 amino acids. The germline V gene has CDR1 LNHDA and CDR2 SQIVND (reference sequence). CDR3 sequence (DNA): TGTGCCAGTAGTATCGGATTAGCGGGAGTGTACGAGCAGTACTTC. Its protein product is CASSIGLAGVYEQYF.

The V and J genes are TRBV6-6 and TRBJ1-4, with 8 bases that match TRBD1. Trimming cost V 4 bases and J 7 bases; bases outside gene matches: 11. Germline lookup yields CDR1 MNHNY and CDR2 SVGAGI (reference sequence). This CDR3 has 16 residues. The CDR3 region has the DNA TGTGCCAGCAGTTCAAACAGGGGGGCGTTAGGTGAAAAACTGTTTTTT. This codes for CASSSNRGALGEKLFF.

The DNA of the CDR3 is TGTGCCAGCAGTCAAACAGGCACCAATGAGCAGTTCTTC. Its translation is CASSQTGTNEQFF. This chain joins TRBV2 and TRBJ2-1, with D possibly matching TRBD1 (5 bases). Germline V gives CDR1 SNHLY, CDR2 FYNNEI. This CDR3 has 13 residues. V shed 5 bases and J shed 6 bases, with 11 bases lying between them.

The chain combines TRBV11-2 with TRBJ2-5; the D is unclear. Trimming cost V 0 bases and J 5 bases, with 7 bases left between them. The CDR3 spans 13 residues. CDR1 is SGHAT, CDR2 FQNNGV, per germline. CDR3 sequence reads: CASSLEPRETQYF. The CDR3 DNA sequence: TGTGCCAGCAGCTTAGAGCCCAGGGAGACCCAGTACTTC.

The chain employs TRBV29-1 and TRBJ2-5; 12 bases fit TRBD2. The V and J ends lost 1 base and 1 base, in that order; junction bases with no gene match: 1. The CDR3 sequence is 15 residues long. CDR1 is SQVTM, CDR2 ANQGSEA, per germline. This CDR3 is CSVEGTSGIQETQYF. DNA for the CDR3: TGCAGCGTTGAAGGGACTAGCGGGATCCAAGAGACCCAGTACTTC.

This clone was seen a single time. J is TRBJ1-2 and V is TRBV18; 10 bases line up with TRBD1. Trimming removed 3 bases from V and 4 bases from J; junction bases left unmatched: 8. Germline CDR1 and CDR2: KGHSH and LQKENI. There are 16 residues in the CDR3. In nucleotides, the CDR3 is TGTGCCAGCTCACCTACCGGGACAGGGGAGACCTATGGCTACACCTTC. This encodes CASSPTGTGETYGYTF.

The V call is TRBV7-8, the J call TRBJ2-5; 10 bases match TRBD2. This CDR3 has 17 residues. With 2 bases clipped from V and 1 base from J, the junction kept 7 bases outside the gene matches. Germline V CDR1 and CDR2: SGHVS, FQNEAQ. For the CDR3, the DNA is TGTGCCAGCAGCTTATTTAGACTAGCGGGCCCCCAAGAGACCCAGTACTTC. This translates into CASSLFRLAGPQETQYF.

As DNA, the CDR3 is TGTGCCAGCAGTCCCCGGGGGGGCGATGAGCAGTTCTTC. Its translation: CASSPRGGDEQFF. V is TRBV6-5 and J is TRBJ2-1; 8 bases fit TRBD2. CDR3 length: 13 residues. With 5 bases clipped from V and 8 bases from J, the junction kept 5 bases outside the gene matches. CDR1 MNHEY and CDR2 SVGAGI come from the germline V gene.